The entry below gives a single T cell receptor beta chain sequence along with its context. The V and J ends lost 5 bases and 6 bases respectively, with 19 bases between them. The CDR3 is 14 amino acids. The V gene's germline CDR1 is GTSNPN and CDR2 SVGIG (reference sequence). The entry originates in a study of technical replicates of blood from several donors. Repertoires were generated with immunoSEQ multiplex PCR, while TCRdb's copy carries only in-frame clones and drops some. The repertoire holds about 89,000 clones, with approximately 96% as singletons. What was sequenced was T cells isolated from PBMCs. The receptor's source is a human donor in good health. V gene TRBV30 combines with J gene TRBJ1-2, with unresolved D. CDR3 coding DNA: TGTGCCTGGGGGCGGGGAAGTCTTTTCGATGGCTACACCTTC. Protein: CAWGRGSLFDGYTF.